A selection of T cell receptor beta chains follows, all from one sample in a study of T cells after yellow fever vaccination. TCRdb reprocessed the 5' RACE reads via MiXCR and lists one record per CDR3 protein. The repertoire has under 550,000 distinct CDR3 sequences, just over 20% of them found once; the top ten carry approximately 15%. The sample was PBMCs, taken approximately 20 days after the first yellow fever vaccination. The source is a man aged 18 to 29 who received the YFV17D yellow fever vaccine. The CDR3 runs from the conserved cysteine through the conserved F or W. The D gene is left open where the match is weak. Rows may omit the clone size; those that give it use once, few, many or a size class.

v_gene	j_gene	d_gene	abundance	CDR3aa	CDR3nt
TRBV5-4	TRBJ2-3	TRBD2	NA	CASSSGLAWHTDTQYF	TGTGCCAGCAGCTCCGGACTAGCGTGGCACACAGATACGCAGTATTTT
TRBV6-5	TRBJ1-1	NA	few	CASSYRAWGQLKLNTEAFF	TGTGCCAGCAGTTACAGGGCGTGGGGGCAGCTGAAACTGAACACTGAAGCTTTCTTT
TRBV12-3/TRBV12-4	TRBJ2-2	NA	NA	CASSFAGTAGELFF	TGTGCCAGCAGTTTCGCGGGGACTGCCGGGGAGCTGTTTTTT
TRBV11-2	TRBJ1-1	NA	NA	CASSLDAGTNTEAFF	TGTGCCAGCAGCTTAGATGCAGGGACGAACACTGAAGCTTTCTTT
TRBV6-1	TRBJ2-1	TRBD1	NA	CASNEQGDGYNEQFF	TGTGCCAGCAACGAACAGGGGGACGGATACAATGAGCAGTTCTTC
TRBV30	TRBJ2-7	NA	few	CAWSVESGYLVEQYF	TGTGCCTGGAGTGTAGAATCAGGGTACCTGGTCGAGCAGTACTTC
TRBV7-8	TRBJ1-1	NA	NA	CASSLGGATIKAEAFF	TGTGCCAGCAGTTTAGGGGGGGCGACTATTAAGGCTGAAGCTTTCTTT
TRBV11-2	TRBJ2-1	TRBD2	NA	CASSGYGRGVTYNEQFF	TGTGCCAGCAGCGGCTACGGGCGGGGGGTTACCTACAATGAGCAGTTCTTC
TRBV24-1	TRBJ2-5	NA	NA	CATSDPDGEETQYF	TGTGCCACCAGTGACCCCGACGGGGAAGAGACCCAGTACTTC
TRBV5-1	TRBJ1-1	TRBD1	NA	CASSSQGGRGEAFF	TGCGCCAGCAGCTCGCAGGGGGGGAGAGGTGAAGCTTTCTTT
TRBV4-3	TRBJ1-1	TRBD1	few	CASSHLREGATTEAFF	TGCGCCAGCAGCCACCTCCGGGAGGGGGCAACGACTGAAGCTTTCTTT
TRBV27	TRBJ2-7	NA	few	CASSLQGTDEQYF	TGTGCCAGCAGTTTGCAGGGTACGGACGAGCAGTACTTC
TRBV6-1	TRBJ2-1	NA	NA	CASGGLTSYNEQFF	TGTGCCAGCGGTGGACTAACCTCCTACAATGAGCAGTTCTTC
TRBV7-2	TRBJ1-2	NA	few	CASSSWTGSVSGYTF	TGTGCCAGCAGCTCGTGGACGGGGTCCGTTAGTGGCTACACCTTC
TRBV9	TRBJ2-7	NA	few	CASSVGFGPSYEQYF	TGTGCCAGCAGCGTAGGGTTCGGGCCCTCCTACGAGCAGTACTTC
TRBV7-9	TRBJ2-2	TRBD1	NA	CASSQTGARTGELFF	TGTGCCAGCAGCCAGACAGGGGCGAGGACCGGGGAGCTGTTTTTT
TRBV15	TRBJ2-1	NA	few	CATSRDRSSYNEQFF	TGTGCCACCAGCAGAGACAGAAGCTCCTACAATGAGCAGTTCTTC
TRBV6-2/TRBV6-3	TRBJ2-2	NA	NA	CASSYWRAGELFF	TGTGCCAGCAGTTATTGGCGTGCCGGGGAGCTGTTTTTT
TRBV11-3	TRBJ2-5	NA	NA	CASSLREYETQYF	TGTGCCAGCAGCTTAAGGGAGTACGAGACCCAGTACTTC
TRBV7-2	TRBJ2-7	TRBD1	many	CASSNNRDSYEQYF	TGTGCCAGCAGCAATAACAGGGACAGCTACGAGCAGTACTTC
TRBV4-3	TRBJ2-3	TRBD2	NA	CASSQGTSGGSWTQYF	TGCGCCAGCAGCCAGGGGACTAGCGGGGGGAGTTGGACGCAGTATTTT
TRBV7-9	TRBJ1-1	NA	NA	CASSFGQFAEAFF	TGTGCCAGCAGCTTTGGACAGTTCGCTGAAGCTTTCTTT
TRBV9	TRBJ1-4	NA	few	CASTEGLTKEKLFF	TGTGCCAGCACTGAGGGGCTAACTAAGGAAAAACTGTTTTTT
TRBV5-1	TRBJ2-3	NA	NA	CASSPQVGRDTQYF	TGCGCCAGCAGCCCCCAGGTGGGGCGAGATACGCAGTATTTT
TRBV6-1	TRBJ1-1	NA	many	CASSITGYTEAFF	TGTGCCAGCAGCATCACAGGGTACACTGAAGCTTTCTTT
TRBV10-3	TRBJ2-1	NA	few	CAIRDKSSYNEQFF	TGTGCCATCAGGGACAAGAGCTCCTACAATGAGCAGTTCTTC
TRBV12-3/TRBV12-4	TRBJ2-7	NA	NA	CASLEGSSYEQYF	TGTGCCAGTTTGGAGGGGAGCTCCTACGAGCAGTACTTC
TRBV10-3	TRBJ2-3	NA	NA	CAISEGQGGTDTQYF	TGTGCCATCAGTGAGGGGCAGGGAGGCACAGATACGCAGTATTTT
TRBV4-3	TRBJ1-2	TRBD1	NA	CASSQDNRGRYGYTF	TGCGCCAGCAGCCAAGATAACAGGGGGAGATATGGCTACACCTTC
TRBV10-3	TRBJ2-7	TRBD2	NA	CAISEIAGYEQYF	TGTGCCATCAGTGAAATAGCGGGCTACGAGCAGTACTTC